The 13 T cell receptor beta chains given below trace back to one sample, sequenced in a study of STAT5B mutations in CD4+ large granular lymphocyte leukemia (dated by TCRdb to between 2020 and 2023). Libraries were built with the immunoSEQ multiplex PCR assay. TCRdb retrieved this table from immuneACCESS and kept in-frame rearrangements only. Not all clones are present; in checked studies, unresolved V genes account for under half, and no reason is known for the remainder. The table for this sample lists tens of thousands of clones; 65% to 80% of them were counted only once. The top ten clonotypes cover 2.5% to 3.5% of the sample. The sequenced material came from CD4+ T cells from blood buffy coats. These receptors all stem from a human donor in good health.

V is TRBV6-5 and J is TRBJ1-3; no clear D gene. The germline CDR1 and CDR2 sequences are MNHEY and SVGAGI. The germline V and J ends were trimmed by 6 bases and 3 bases, with 15 bases remaining between them. The CDR3 extends over 15 amino acids. CDR3 sequence: CASSHDVASGNTIYF. The DNA of the CDR3 is TGTGCCAGCAGCCACGATGTGGCTAGTGGAAACACCATATATTTT.

The V call is TRBV11-2, the J call TRBJ1-1; D uncertain. The V gene's germline CDR1 is SGHAT and CDR2 FQNNGV. The CDR3 covers 14 residues. V was cut by 1 base and J by 1 base, with 7 bases left in between. CDR3 in amino acids: CASSLGSWNTEAFF. CDR3 DNA sequence: TGTGCCAGCAGCTTAGGTTCCTGGAACACTGAAGCTTTCTTT.

The gene calls are TRBV11-2 and TRBJ2-1, with TRBD2 matching over 13 bases. The CDR3 has 16 amino acids. CDR1 and CDR2 from the germline V gene are SGHAT and FQNNGV. V dropped 4 bases and J dropped 5; count of bases not matched to a gene: 5. The CDR3 DNA sequence: TGTGCCAGCAGCTACTCACTAGCGGGAGGGAACAATGAGCAGTTCTTC. It is translated as CASSYSLAGGNNEQFF.

The V call is TRBV19, the J call TRBJ1-1, with a weak D call TRBD1 (5 bases). Germline V gives CDR1 LNHDA, CDR2 SQIVND (reference sequence). This CDR3 contains 14 residues. The V and J ends lost 6 bases and 5 bases respectively, with 16 bases between them. The CDR3 DNA is TGTGCCAGTAGAATAAGAGGGGAGGCGACTGAAGCTTTCTTT. Translated: CASRIRGEATEAFF.

CDR3 in amino acids: CASSLEASGPYEQYF. Here the CDR3 DNA reads TGTGCCAGCAGCTTAGAAGCTAGCGGCCCCTACGAGCAGTACTTC. The chain carries TRBV7-2 and TRBJ2-5; 7 positions agree with TRBD2. Gene TRBJ2-7 matches the end of the DNA better, so the J call may be wrong. The CDR3 consists of 15 residues. Germline V gene data show CDR1 as SGHTA and CDR2 as FQGNSA.

About this clone: One end of the junction fails to match germline, which may point to a read error. This chain links TRBV2 with TRBJ2-7; D ambiguous. This CDR3 region has 13 residues. Germline CDR1 is SNHLY and CDR2 is FYNNEI. CDR3 amino acids: CASSEQGFDERYF. CDR3 DNA: TGTGCCAGCAGTGAACAAGGGTTCGACGAGCGGTACTTC.

With respect to this clone: Mismatch with germline at one junction end may stem from a read error. The chain has TRBV29-1 and TRBJ2-7, with TRBD1 matching 8 bases. CDR1 and CDR2 (germline): SQVTM, ANQGSEA. The CDR3 sequence is 12 residues long. This CDR3 is CSVEDRGHEQYF. The CDR3 DNA is TGCAGCGTGGAAGACAGGGGCCACGAGCAGTACTTC.

The table lists this clone with a few counts. The rearrangement uses TRBV20-1 and TRBJ1-4; D is undetermined. V lost 0 bases and J 8 bases, leaving 4 bases between the germline ends. Per germline, CDR1 DFQATT and CDR2 SNEGSKA (reference sequence). This CDR3 spans 11 amino acids. The CDR3 loop reads CSARDREKLFF. The CDR3, as DNA: TGCAGTGCTAGAGATAGGGAAAAACTGTTTTTT.

The chain recombines TRBV27 with TRBJ1-1; D is uncertain. The CDR3 totals 12 residues. CDR1 and CDR2 from the germline V gene are MNHEY and SMNVEV (reference sequence). V was shortened by 6 bases and J by 1 base, with 6 bases between the two germline ends. CDR3 sequence: CASRDRNTEAFF. The DNA for the CDR3 is TGTGCCAGCAGGGATAGGAACACTGAAGCTTTCTTT.

This clone has more than one count but fewer than ten. The chain carries TRBV18 and TRBJ2-5; 11 nucleotides align to TRBD2. With 3 bases clipped from V and 5 bases from J, the junction kept 8 bases outside the gene matches. Germline V CDR1 and CDR2: KGHSH, LQKENI. The length of the CDR3 is 16 residues. The CDR3 loop is CASSPLAGGRAETQYF. The CDR3 DNA reads TGTGCCAGCTCACCGCTAGCGGGAGGAAGAGCGGAGACCCAGTACTTC.

This sequence joins TRBV30 and TRBJ2-2; D perhaps matches TRBD1 (5 bases). The CDR3 extends over 17 amino acids. The V gene lost 1 base and the J gene lost 2 bases, with 17 bases spanning the gap. From germline, CDR1 is GTSNPN and CDR2 SVGIG (reference sequence). Here the CDR3 reads CAWSDFRKGVNTGELFF. The CDR3 region has the DNA TGTGCCTGGAGTGACTTCAGGAAAGGGGTTAACACCGGGGAGCTGTTTTTT.

The J gene is TRBJ2-5, the V gene TRBV20-1; D unclear. Per germline, CDR1 DFQATT and CDR2 SNEGSKA (reference sequence). Trimming removed 5 bases from V and 5 bases from J, with 9 bases in between. The CDR3 has 11 residues. The CDR3 region has the DNA TGCAGTGCTCCGCACGCGGAGACCCAGTACTTC. It yields the protein CSAPHAETQYF.

This chain connects TRBV11-3 to TRBJ1-1; D not certain. The CDR3 is made up of 13 amino acids. Germline CDR1 is SGHNT and CDR2 is YENEEA. The ends were cut back, 2 bases at V and 1 base at J, with 5 bases in the middle. The CDR3 region is CASSLQENTEAFF. The CDR3 region has the DNA TGTGCCAGCAGCTTACAGGAGAACACTGAAGCTTTCTTT. Full variable domain (rest looked up from reference TRBV11-3 and TRBJ1-1): EAGVVQSPRYKIIEKKQPVAFWCNPISGHNTLYWYLQNLGQGPELLIRYENEEAVDDSQLPKDRFSAERLKGVDSTLKIQPAELGDSAVYLCASSLQENTEAFFGQGTRLTVV.